Below, 21 T cell receptor beta chains from the same sample are listed, as sequenced in a study of control samples from healthy donors and cancer patients. Method: immunoSEQ multiplex PCR; TCRdb's copy keeps in-frame clones and lacks some. The sample shows just over 150,000 clones, about 93% of them seen only once. The sample taken for sequencing was blood. The receptor set was obtained from a man aged 50 to 59 in good health.

The CDR3 coding sequence is TGCGCCAGCAGCCGCGGGAGGGCCGTACGGGAGACCCAGTACTTC. Amino acids: CASSRGRAVRETQYF. The chain couples TRBV4-1 to TRBJ2-5; 9 nucleotides match TRBD2. Trimming removed 4 bases from V and 5 bases from J; junction bases left unmatched: 8. The CDR3 extends over 15 amino acids. Germline CDR1 is MGHRA and CDR2 is YSYEKL.

This chain links TRBV19 with TRBJ2-1; 7 positions agree with TRBD1. Germline V gives CDR1 LNHDA, CDR2 SQIVND (reference sequence). The CDR3 spans 18 residues. V gave up 1 base and J gave up 1 base; unmatched junction bases: 10. The CDR3 here is CASSIAAGGTRSYNEQFF. The CDR3 DNA reads as TGTGCCAGTAGTATAGCGGCAGGGGGTACGAGGTCCTACAATGAGCAGTTCTTC.

This rearrangement joins TRBV2 to TRBJ1-1; 8 nucleotides match TRBD1. Losses at the gene ends were 6 bases for V and 8 bases for J; bases not matched to a gene: 5. CDR1 is SNHLY and CDR2 is FYNNEI in the germline V gene. CDR3 length equals 12 residues. Here the CDR3 reads CASSRQGLEAFF. CDR3 DNA: TGTGCCAGCAGCCGACAGGGGCTGGAAGCTTTCTTT.

The gene calls are TRBV5-1 and TRBJ1-4; the D gene is possibly TRBD1 (5 bases). This CDR3 contains 15 residues. Trimming removed 0 bases from V and 1 base from J, with 7 bases in between. Looked up from germline, CDR1 is SGHRS and CDR2 is YFSETQ. CDR3 in DNA: TGCGCCAGCAGCTTGGAGGGGCGAACTAATGAAAAACTGTTTTTT. It encodes CASSLEGRTNEKLFF.

The chain carries TRBV3-1 (or the pseudogene TRBV3-2) and TRBJ2-7, with D possibly TRBD1 on 6 matching bases. V lost 6 bases to trimming and J lost 7 bases, with 19 bases between them. The CDR3 has 14 amino acids. Germline loops: CDR1 LGHDT, CDR2 YNNKEL (reference sequence). The CDR3 DNA follows: TGTGCCAGCAGACAAACAGGGATATCAGGGGAGCAGTACTTC. Translation gives CASRQTGISGEQYF.

V is TRBV14 and J is TRBJ1-3; D gene uncertain. Trimming took 5 bases from V and 3 from J, leaving 14 bases between them. CDR3 size: 15 residues. Germline CDR1 reads SGHDN; CDR2 reads FVKESK. The CDR3 loop is CASSFSWAGGNTIYF. DNA for the CDR3: TGTGCCAGCAGCTTCAGCTGGGCCGGTGGAAACACCATATATTTT.

This chain links TRBV28 with TRBJ2-7, with 9 bases matching TRBD2. Germline CDR1 MDHEN, CDR2 SYDVKM. Germline trimming cut 6 bases from V and 6 bases from J; bases unmatched to any gene: 21. The CDR3 covers 18 residues. CDR3 amino acids: CASSQGAGGRAFRTEQYF. The CDR3 DNA reads as TGTGCCAGCAGCCAGGGAGCCGGCGGGAGGGCCTTTAGGACCGAGCAGTACTTC.

The CDR3 DNA reads TGCGCCAGCAGCCTTCTCGAGGTCACCGGGGAGCTGTTTTTT. Its protein is CASSLLEVTGELFF. V is TRBV4-1 and J is TRBJ2-2; D uncertain. The CDR3 contains 14 residues. The V gene's germline CDR1 is MGHRA and CDR2 YSYEKL. Trimming stripped 4 bases from V and 4 bases from J, with 10 bases between.

The genes are TRBV6-5 and TRBJ1-2, with D uncertain. Trimming pared 7 bases from V and 8 bases from J, leaving 23 bases between. The CDR3 is made up of 15 amino acids. Germline CDR1 is MNHEY and CDR2 is SVGAGI. The CDR3 loop is CASKSLAGGGHGYTF. CDR3 in DNA: TGTGCCAGCAAAAGCCTCGCGGGAGGAGGTCACGGCTACACCTTC.

The rearrangement uses TRBV7-9 and TRBJ2-5, with a weak D call TRBD2 (6 bases). This CDR3 is 14 amino acids long. Germline V gene data show CDR1 as SEHNR and CDR2 as FQNEAQ (reference sequence). V lost 0 bases, J lost 4 bases, and 9 bases lay in between. The CDR3 nucleotides read TGTGCCAGCAGCTTAGCGGGCGGGGTAGAGACCCAGTACTTC. Protein product: CASSLAGGVETQYF.

The chain recombines TRBV18 with TRBJ1-4; no definite D call. The germline CDR1 and CDR2 sequences are KGHSH and LQKENI. The CDR3 runs 15 residues. With 2 bases removed from V and 2 bases from J, the gap between germline ends came to 9 bases. The CDR3 DNA follows: TGTGCCAGCTCACCAATGTCTGGCACTAATGAAAAACTGTTTTTT. It specifies CASSPMSGTNEKLFF.

The CDR3 region has the DNA TGTGCCAGCAGTTTGGGCAATACGCAGTATTTT. Translated: CASSLGNTQYF. The rearrangement uses TRBV6-5 and TRBJ2-3; D is ambiguous. The length of the CDR3 is 11 residues. Trimming removed 4 bases from V and 7 bases from J, with 6 bases in between. Germline values: CDR1 MNHEY, CDR2 SVGAGI.

J is TRBJ2-7 and V is TRBV2, with D unresolved. V lost 7 bases to trimming and J lost 0 bases, with 13 bases between them. The CDR3 spans 14 residues. Germline V CDR1 and CDR2: SNHLY, FYNNEI. CDR3 in DNA: TGTGCCAGCAAACGTGTCTTAAGCTCCTACGAGCAGTACTTC. It is translated as CASKRVLSSYEQYF.

V gene TRBV30 combines with J gene TRBJ2-7, with 7 positions matching TRBD2. CDR1 and CDR2 (germline): GTSNPN, SVGIG (reference sequence). The V gene end was trimmed by 4 bases and the J gene end by 2 bases; junction bases not matched to a gene: 5. There are 13 residues in the CDR3. DNA of the CDR3: TGTGCCTGGACGGCTAGCGGTACCTACGAGCAGTACTTC. Protein product: CAWTASGTYEQYF.

The rearrangement joins TRBV2 to TRBJ2-3, with 11 bases aligning to TRBD2. V gave up 9 bases and J gave up 3 bases; unmatched junction bases: 2. The CDR3 spans 13 residues. Germline values: CDR1 SNHLY, CDR2 FYNNEI. In nucleotides, the CDR3 is TGTGCCAGGAGACTAGCGGGAACAGATACGCAGTATTTT. It translates to CARRLAGTDTQYF.

The rearrangement joins TRBV18 to TRBJ1-1; D unclear. V dropped 8 bases and J dropped 0 bases, with 13 bases sitting between them. This CDR3 has 14 residues. Germline assignment: CDR1 KGHSH and CDR2 LQKENI. The DNA of the CDR3 is TGTGCCAGCCGCTCAGGTGGGATGAACACTGAAGCTTTCTTT. Its protein product is CASRSGGMNTEAFF. Complete variable domain (other parts from reference TRBV18 and TRBJ1-1): NAGVMQNPRHLVRRRGQEARLRCSPMKGHSHVYWYRQLPEEGLKFMVYLQKENIIDESGMPKERFSAEFPKEGPSILRIQQVVRGDSAAYFCASRSGGMNTEAFFGQGTRLTVV.

V and J are TRBV7-9 and TRBJ1-1; D gene uncertain. Germline-derived CDR1 and CDR2 are SEHNR and FQNEAQ (reference sequence). The CDR3 spans 13 residues. The V end was cut by 3 bases, the J end by 6 bases, with 11 bases between. This CDR3 is CASSFSGYAEAFF. The CDR3 DNA is TGTGCCAGCAGCTTTTCCGGTTACGCTGAAGCTTTCTTT.

The CDR3 coding sequence is TGCGCCAGCAGCCTTGGGGCCGGGACAGGGACATACAATGAGCAGTTCTTC. Its translation is CASSLGAGTGTYNEQFF. The chain employs TRBV5-1 and TRBJ2-1; 9 bases fit TRBD1. The germline CDR1 and CDR2 sequences are SGHRS and YFSETQ. This CDR3 contains 17 residues. V was clipped by 4 bases and J by 4 bases; unmatched bases: 12.

The chain is built from TRBV9 and TRBJ1-4; D remains ambiguous. Germline V gene sequence: CDR1 SGDLS, CDR2 YYNGEE. The germline V and J ends were trimmed by 0 bases and 0 bases, with 3 bases remaining between them. The CDR3 loop spans 14 amino acids. This CDR3 is CASSVAATNEKLFF. CDR3 bases: TGTGCCAGCAGCGTAGCCGCAACTAATGAAAAACTGTTTTTT.

The chain recombines TRBV3-1 (or the pseudogene TRBV3-2) with TRBJ1-2; possible D gene TRBD1, 5 bases. Germline loops: CDR1 LGHDT, CDR2 YNNKEL (reference sequence). Trimming pared 4 bases from V and 5 bases from J, leaving 14 bases between. The CDR3 is 14 amino acids. Written as DNA, the CDR3 is TGTGCCAGCAGCCCCCTGGGGTGGGGGTATGGCTACACCTTC. This codes for CASSPLGWGYGYTF.

The chain uses TRBV10-1 and TRBJ2-3, with D possibly matching TRBD1 (5 bases). This CDR3 contains 14 residues. Trimming took 3 bases from V and 0 from J, leaving 7 bases between them. Germline assignment: CDR1 WNHNN and CDR2 SYGVQD (reference sequence). CDR3 region: CASSEKGSTDTQYF. CDR3 coding DNA: TGCGCCAGCAGTGAAAAGGGGAGCACAGATACGCAGTATTTT.